This T cell receptor beta chain originates from a study of blood T cell repertoires in COVID-19. The protocol was immunoSEQ multiplex PCR, while the TCRdb copy is restricted to in-frame clones and leaves out a portion. The top ten hold roughly 17% of the sample, which has 100,000 or so clones, approximately 88% seen once. Sequencing input: peripheral blood. The clonotype was recovered from a woman aged 60-75 years with acute or convalescent COVID-19.

This CDR3 is CASSQVRSSGNTIYF. Written as DNA, the CDR3 is TGTGCCAGCAGCCAAGTAAGGAGCTCTGGAAACACCATATATTTT. The V and J genes are TRBV3-1 (or the pseudogene TRBV3-2) and TRBJ1-3; D ambiguous. In germline, CDR1 is LGHDT, CDR2 YNNKEL (reference sequence). V was shortened by 1 base and J by 0 bases, with 7 bases between the two germline ends. The CDR3 is made up of 15 amino acids.